This record looks at one T cell receptor (beta chain) sequence and its context. Its target is not known. This specimen comes from a study of regulatory T cells in long-lasting Graves disease. Study-wide findings and caveats: The study found lower TCR diversity in persistent Graves' patients than in newly diagnosed ones.

Construction of TCR beta libraries relied on iRepertoire HTBI primers and on Arm-PCR targeting CDR3 regions. From the multiplex PCR reads, TCRdb called clonotypes with MiXCR, one entry per CDR3 protein. This sample carries approximately 400,000 distinct CDR3 sequences, approximately 25% of them seen once, and the ten largest clones take less than 30%. As for time point: persistent/refractory GD, antithyroid drugs over 5 years with positive TRAb. Extracted RNA from PBMCs served as the source of the TCR library. This CDR3 is 17 amino acids long. Unmatched junction bases numbered 1, after V lost 0 bases and J lost 3 bases.

This chain uses TRBV12-3 or TRBV12-4 with TRBJ2-2, with 13 positions matching TRBD2. This sample comprised peripheral blood mononuclear cells (PBMCs), obtained when the disease was refractory, from a patient treated with antithyroid drugs. The receptor was isolated from a woman between 40 and 50 years old with Graves disease. The CDR3: CASSLAGLAGDTGELFF. The CDR3 coding sequence is TGTGCCAGCAGTTTAGCCGGACTAGCGGGAGACACCGGGGAGCTGTTTTTT.